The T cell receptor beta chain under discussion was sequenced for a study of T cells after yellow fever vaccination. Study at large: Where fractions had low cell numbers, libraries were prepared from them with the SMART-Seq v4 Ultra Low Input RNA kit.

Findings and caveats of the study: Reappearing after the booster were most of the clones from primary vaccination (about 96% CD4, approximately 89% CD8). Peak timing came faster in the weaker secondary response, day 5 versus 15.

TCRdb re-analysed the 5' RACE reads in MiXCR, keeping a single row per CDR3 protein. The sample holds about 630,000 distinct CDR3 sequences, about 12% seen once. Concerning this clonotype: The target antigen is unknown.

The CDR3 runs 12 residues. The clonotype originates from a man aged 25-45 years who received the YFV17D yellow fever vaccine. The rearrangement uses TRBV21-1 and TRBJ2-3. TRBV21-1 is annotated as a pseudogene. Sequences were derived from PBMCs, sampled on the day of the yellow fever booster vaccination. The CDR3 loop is CASSKEGGTQYF. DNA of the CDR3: TGTGCCAGCAGCAAGGAAGGCGGTACGCAGTATTTT.